This is a list of T cell receptor beta chains from one sample in a study of vaccination effects on CD4 cells after COVID-19. No antigen has been identified for these receptors. Repertoires were generated with immunoSEQ multiplex PCR, while TCRdb's copy carries only in-frame clones and drops some. The sample has around 53,000 clones, around 80% seen once. The starting material was CD4+ T cells from PBMCs cultured without peptide, obtained after COVID-19 vaccination. The source is a human donor who had a prior SARS-CoV-2 infection. The CDR3 runs from the conserved cysteine through the conserved F or W. The order of the fields is clone size, J gene, V gene, D gene, CDR3 protein, CDR3 DNA. The D gene is left open where the match is weak. Rows may omit the clone size; those that give it use once, few, many or a size class.

.	TRBJ1-4	TRBV7-9	TRBD1	CASSFIQGDEKLFF	TGTGCCAGCAGCTTCATACAGGGGGATGAAAAACTGTTTTTT
.	TRBJ2-7	TRBV4-2	.	CASSQDGLAYEQYF	TGTGCCAGCAGCCAAGATGGGCTAGCTTACGAGCAGTACTTC
.	TRBJ2-1	TRBV30	.	CAWSVVDEQFF	TGTGCCTGGAGTGTGGTGGATGAGCAGTTCTTC
.	TRBJ2-2	TRBV25-1	TRBD1	CASGRQGDTGELFF	TGTGCCAGCGGGAGACAGGGGGACACCGGGGAGCTGTTTTTT
.	TRBJ2-5	TRBV18	.	CASSPQGETQYF	TGTGCCAGCTCGCCCCAGGGGGAGACCCAGTACTTC
few	TRBJ2-5	TRBV6-5	.	CASNSYSGQETQYF	TGTGCCAGCAACTCATATTCCGGGCAAGAGACCCAGTACTTC
.	TRBJ2-7	TRBV20-1	TRBD2	CSASSGGTEEQYF	TGCAGTGCTAGTAGCGGGGGGACGGAGGAGCAGTACTTC
few	TRBJ2-2	TRBV4-2	.	CASSQVHGGMTGELFF	TGTGCCAGCAGCCAAGTTCATGGGGGGATGACCGGGGAGCTGTTTTTT
.	TRBJ2-1	TRBV7-9	TRBD2	CASSLVTSGGEQFF	TGTGCCAGCAGCTTAGTTACTAGCGGGGGTGAGCAGTTCTTC
once	TRBJ1-2	TRBV11-2	.	CASSPTWDTNYGYTF	TGTGCCAGCAGCCCGACCTGGGACACTAACTATGGCTACACCTTC
once	TRBJ2-7	TRBV19	.	CASSIVFAGEQYF	TGTGCCAGTAGTATAGTTTTTGCGGGCGAGCAGTACTTC
.	TRBJ2-3	TRBV19	.	CASSIALGDTQYF	TGTGCCAGTAGTATAGCCCTCGGAGATACGCAGTATTTT
.	TRBJ1-1	TRBV25-1	.	CASSEFGVTEAFF	TGTGCCAGCAGTGAATTCGGGGTCACTGAAGCTTTCTTT
.	TRBJ2-2	TRBV18	.	CASSPPITQSGITGELFF	TGTGCCAGCTCACCACCCATTACCCAATCAGGGATCACCGGGGAGCTGTTTTTT
.	TRBJ1-2	TRBV7-2	TRBD1	CASSSPGQGRNFNYGYTF	TGTGCCAGCAGCTCACCGGGACAGGGAAGAAATTTTAACTATGGCTACACCTTC
.	TRBJ2-7	TRBV20-1	TRBD2	CSASKTLAGAYEQYF	TGCAGTGCTAGTAAAACACTAGCGGGAGCCTACGAGCAGTACTTC
.	TRBJ2-7	TRBV21-1	.	CASSKQGLAGHYEQYF	TGTGCCAGCAGCAAGCAGGGACTAGCGGGCCACTACGAGCAGTACTTC
.	TRBJ1-3	TRBV7-6	TRBD1	CASSRADRAGNTIYF	TGTGCCAGCAGCCGAGCAGACAGGGCTGGAAACACCATATATTTT
few	TRBJ2-7	TRBV6-6	.	CASIGPGSYEQYF	TGTGCCAGCATAGGTCCAGGCAGTTACGAGCAGTACTTC
.	TRBJ1-2	TRBV3-1/TRBV3-2	TRBD1	CASSAQTTGGAGYTF	TGTGCCAGCAGCGCACAAACCACAGGGGGCGCGGGCTACACCTTC
.	TRBJ2-7	TRBV15	.	CATSLGPTTSYEQYF	TGTGCCACCAGTCTGGGGCCCACAACTAGCTACGAGCAGTACTTC
.	TRBJ2-1	TRBV3-1/TRBV3-2	.	CASSQVRTNNEQFF	TGTGCCAGCAGCCAAGTTAGGACAAACAATGAGCAGTTCTTC
.	TRBJ1-6	TRBV6-5	.	CASSYSPSSPLHF	TGTGCCAGCAGTTATTCTCCCAGCTCACCCCTCCACTTT
.	TRBJ1-2	TRBV28	.	CASSTPGDTNYGYTF	TGTGCCAGCAGTACACCCGGGGATACTAACTATGGCTACACCTTC
.	TRBJ1-2	TRBV20-1	.	CSARAEYGYTF	TGCAGTGCTAGAGCGGAGTATGGCTACACCTTC
.	TRBJ1-6	TRBV9	TRBD1	CASSATGASPLHF	TGTGCCAGCAGCGCGACAGGGGCCTCACCCCTCCACTTT
few	TRBJ2-1	TRBV3-1/TRBV3-2	.	CASSDFWASYNEQFF	TGTGCCAGCAGCGATTTTTGGGCTTCCTACAATGAGCAGTTCTTC
once	TRBJ2-1	TRBV5-1	.	CASSTTRGEQFF	TGCGCCAGCAGCACTACTAGAGGCGAGCAGTTCTTC
.	TRBJ2-1	TRBV6-5	TRBD1	CASKRSGGNEQFF	TGTGCCAGCAAACGGTCAGGGGGCAATGAGCAGTTCTTC
.	TRBJ2-7	TRBV5-1	TRBD1	CASSSTGDSYEQYF	TGCGCCAGCAGCTCGACAGGGGACTCCTACGAGCAGTACTTC
.	TRBJ1-5	TRBV19	.	CASSAWGFRQPQHF	TGTGCCAGTAGTGCGTGGGGGTTTCGGCAGCCCCAGCATTTT
.	TRBJ2-7	TRBV7-6	.	CASSLGGTVGEQYF	TGTGCCAGCAGCTTAGGGGGGACGGTGGGAGAGCAGTACTTC
few	TRBJ1-2	TRBV30	TRBD1	CAWGTGRFGYTF	TGTGCCTGGGGGACAGGGAGGTTTGGCTACACCTTC
.	TRBJ2-3	TRBV7-9	.	CASTSSPDTQYF	TGTGCCAGCACCTCCTCCCCGGATACGCAGTATTTT
.	TRBJ1-2	TRBV6-5	TRBD1	CASRTQGLGYGYTF	TGTGCCAGCAGGACACAGGGGTTGGGCTATGGCTACACCTTC
.	TRBJ1-6	TRBV30	.	CAWSLQGRSPLHF	TGTGCCTGGAGTCTACAGGGCAGATCACCCCTCCACTTT
.	TRBJ2-2	TRBV27	.	CASSRGGWTGELFF	TGTGCCAGCAGCCGAGGGGGGTGGACCGGGGAGCTGTTTTTT
.	TRBJ2-3	TRBV3-1/TRBV3-2	.	CASSWTAHTDTQYF	TGTGCCAGCAGCTGGACAGCCCACACAGATACGCAGTATTTT
.	TRBJ1-6	TRBV2	.	CASSDSGLTLHF	TGTGCCAGCAGTGATTCCGGGTTGACGCTCCACTTT
once	TRBJ1-1	TRBV7-9	TRBD1	CASSMRTGGTEAFF	TGTGCCAGCAGCATGAGAACAGGGGGTACTGAAGCTTTCTTT
.	TRBJ1-2	TRBV9	.	CASSAELPGGYTF	TGTGCCAGCAGCGCCGAGCTCCCAGGCGGCTACACCTTC
.	TRBJ2-7	TRBV7-2	.	CASSFRGGHTTREYF	TGTGCCAGCAGCTTCCGGGGAGGACACACCACGCGGGAGTACTTC
few	TRBJ1-1	TRBV10-3	.	CAISDLPLGGRGTEAFF	TGTGCCATCAGTGACCTCCCCCTCGGGGGAAGGGGCACTGAAGCTTTCTTT